The rows below give T cell receptor beta chains drawn from one sample of a study of shared clonotypes between healthy human individuals. Assay: immunoSEQ multiplex PCR; the TCRdb copy retains only in-frame clones and omits some. Of roughly 2 million clones in the sample, over 85% were seen once. The specimen was naive CD4+ T cells sorted from blood. These receptors all stem from a man aged 18 to 30 in good health. Each CDR3 is given with its conserved first and last residue. Fields, in order: J gene, D gene, clone size, CDR3 length, V gene, CDR3 protein, CDR3 DNA. The D gene is left open where the match is weak. A row's size may be missing; if present it is once, few, many or a size class.

>TRBJ1-1|NA|NA|14|TRBV6-6
CASSYDSYNTEAFF
TGTGCCAGCAGTTACGACAGTTATAACACTGAAGCTTTCTTT
>TRBJ2-7|TRBD2|NA|11|TRBV20-1
CSAGGAYEQYF
TGCAGTGCTGGGGGGGCCTACGAGCAGTACTTC
>TRBJ2-7|NA|NA|14|TRBV7-2
CASSLVQGGYEQYF
TGTGCCAGCAGCTTAGTCCAGGGTGGCTACGAGCAGTACTTC
>TRBJ2-2|NA|once|13|TRBV11-2
CASTWTDTGELFF
TGTGCCAGCACATGGACAGACACCGGGGAGCTGTTTTTT
>TRBJ2-2|NA|NA|12|TRBV9
CASSVDSGELFF
TGTGCCAGCAGCGTAGATAGCGGGGAGCTGTTTTTT
>TRBJ2-1|TRBD1|NA|14|TRBV7-3
CASSLGTGNNEQFF
TGTGCCAGCAGCTTAGGGACAGGGAACAATGAGCAGTTCTTC
>TRBJ2-7|TRBD2|NA|14|TRBV6-6
CASSYASGSYEQYF
TGTGCCAGCAGTTACGCTAGCGGTTCCTACGAGCAGTACTTC
>TRBJ2-7|TRBD1|NA|15|TRBV28
CASTYRDRAPYEQYF
TGTGCCAGCACCTACCGGGACAGAGCGCCCTACGAGCAGTACTTC
>TRBJ1-1|TRBD1|NA|15|TRBV9
CASSVGAGQGAEAFF
TGTGCCAGCAGCGTAGGGGCGGGACAGGGTGCTGAAGCTTTCTTT
>TRBJ2-2|NA|NA|14|TRBV10-1
CASSDGQRIGELFF
TGCGCCAGCAGTGATGGACAGCGCATCGGGGAGCTGTTTTTT
>TRBJ2-6|NA|once|14|TRBV5-1
CASSGGSGANVLTF
TGCGCCAGCAGCGGCGGATCTGGGGCCAACGTCCTGACTTTC
>TRBJ2-3|TRBD1|NA|13|TRBV28
CASSQGGTDTQYF
TGTGCCAGCAGTCAGGGGGGCACAGATACGCAGTATTTT
>TRBJ2-7|NA|NA|13|TRBV28
CASDPGVSYEQYF
TGTGCCAGCGATCCAGGGGTTAGTTACGAGCAGTACTTC
>TRBJ1-1|NA|NA|14|TRBV18
CASRGRSMNTEAFF
TGTGCCAGCCGCGGACGGAGCATGAACACTGAAGCTTTCTTT
>TRBJ1-5|NA|NA|15|TRBV6-1
CASEAAGGGNQPQHF
TGTGCCAGCGAGGCAGCGGGGGGCGGCAATCAGCCCCAGCATTTT
>TRBJ1-5|NA|once|15|TRBV7-2
CASSDRAGSNQPQHF
TGTGCCAGCAGCGACCGGGCTGGAAGCAATCAGCCCCAGCATTTT
>TRBJ2-1|NA|NA|14|TRBV29-1
CSVRGSSSYNEQFF
TGCAGCGTGCGGGGCTCGAGCTCCTACAATGAGCAGTTCTTC
>TRBJ2-7|NA|NA|13|TRBV7-6
CASSLTVATEQYF
TGTGCCAGCAGCTTAACCGTAGCGACCGAGCAGTACTTC
>TRBJ1-3|NA|NA|15|TRBV4-1
CASSQDGGTGNTIYF
TGCGCCAGCAGCCAAGACGGGGGAACTGGAAACACCATATATTTT
>TRBJ2-7|NA|NA|15|TRBV5-1
CASSSGQKVSYEQYF
TGCGCCAGCAGCTCCGGACAGAAGGTCTCCTACGAGCAGTACTTC
>TRBJ2-7|NA|NA|12|TRBV18
CASSPLAVEQYF
TGTGCCAGCTCACCACTGGCAGTTGAGCAGTACTTC
>TRBJ1-3|TRBD1|NA|15|TRBV6-1
CASSSTGVTGNTIYF
TGTGCCAGCAGTTCTACAGGGGTGACGGGAAACACCATATATTTT
>TRBJ2-6|NA|NA|17|TRBV5-1
CASSLSPGTSGANVLTF
TGCGCCAGCAGCTTGTCCCCCGGGACATCTGGGGCCAACGTCCTGACTTTC
>TRBJ2-5|NA|NA|12|TRBV7-2
CASSSSQETQYF
TGTGCCAGCAGCTCCTCACAAGAGACCCAGTACTTC
>TRBJ1-5|NA|NA|16|TRBV4-1
CASSIGSGLDNQPQHF
TGCGCCAGCAGCATCGGTTCCGGGCTGGACAATCAGCCCCAGCATTTT
>TRBJ2-7|TRBD1|NA|13|TRBV2
CASNAGGFDEQYF
TGTGCCAGCAACGCAGGGGGCTTCGACGAGCAGTACTTC
>TRBJ2-2|NA|NA|16|TRBV5-1
CASSPQVLGNTGELFF
TGCGCCAGCAGCCCACAGGTTTTGGGGAACACCGGGGAGCTGTTTTTT
>TRBJ1-1|NA|NA|13|TRBV5-1
CASSLTKNTEAFF
TGCGCCAGCAGCCTGACCAAGAACACTGAAGCTTTCTTT
>TRBJ2-1|NA|once|14|TRBV5-1
CASSLEVAYNEQFF
TGCGCCAGCAGCTTGGAAGTAGCCTACAATGAGCAGTTCTTC
>TRBJ1-5|TRBD1|NA|17|TRBV19
CASTSRTGQGAGQPQHF
TGTGCCAGTACCTCAAGGACGGGACAGGGGGCGGGTCAGCCCCAGCATTTT
>TRBJ2-3|TRBD2|NA|14|TRBV7-3
CASSRGTSADTQYF
TGTGCCAGCAGCCGGGGGACTAGCGCAGATACGCAGTATTTT
>TRBJ2-7|NA|NA|14|TRBV6-5
CASSYSLFAYEQYF
TGTGCCAGCAGTTACTCTCTATTCGCCTACGAGCAGTACTTC
>TRBJ1-1|NA|NA|15|TRBV7-2
CASSLGGGMNTEAFF
TGTGCCAGCAGCTTAGGGGGAGGCATGAACACTGAAGCTTTCTTT
>TRBJ2-1|NA|NA|17|TRBV4-1
CASSQDTAGPVGNEQFF
TGCGCCAGCAGCCAAGATACCGCGGGGCCTGTGGGCAATGAGCAGTTCTTC
>TRBJ1-2|TRBD1|NA|15|TRBV9
CASSLTGDFNYGYTF
TGTGCCAGCAGCCTGACAGGGGATTTTAACTATGGCTACACCTTC
>TRBJ2-2|NA|NA|14|TRBV14
CASSPDRNTGVLFF
TGTGCCAGCAGCCCCGACAGGAACACCGGGGTGCTGTTTTTT